These 16 T cell receptor beta chains came from one sample sequenced in a study of human T cells and chemical hapten exposure. The time point was: healthy volunteer bleed at 2 weeks. The template was total RNA from unfractionated whole blood. Using its own MiXCR run on the RACE reads, TCRdb lists one record per CDR3 protein. Of approximately 44,000 distinct CDR3 sequences listed, about 4.5% are singletons. The sample was whole blood. Source of these receptors: a human donor in good health. Some clones in this sample may be carry-over from other donors' samples.

There are a few counts of this clonotype. This rearrangement joins TRBV28 to TRBJ1-5; D unresolved. The CDR3 contains 14 residues. V was shortened by 3 bases and J by 0 bases, with 6 bases between the two germline ends. Germline CDR1 and CDR2: MDHEN and SYDVKM. CDR3 residues: CASSLKHSNQPQHF. CDR3 coding DNA: TGTGCCAGCAGTTTGAAACATAGCAATCAGCCCCAGCATTTT.

This clonotype was detected many times. This chain uses TRBV27 with TRBJ1-6; TRBD1 might be the D (5 bases). This CDR3 region has 14 residues. V was clipped by 2 bases and J by 4 bases, with 6 bases between them. The V gene's germline CDR1 is MNHEY and CDR2 SMNVEV (reference sequence). The CDR3 DNA reads as TGTGCCAGCAGTTTAGAGGGGTATAATTCACCCCTCCACTTT. As protein: CASSLEGYNSPLHF.

This clonotype was seen a few times. The gene calls are TRBV20-1 and TRBJ1-5; D call uncertain. The length of the CDR3 is 18 residues. The germline gives CDR1 DFQATT, CDR2 SNEGSKA (reference sequence). V dropped 4 bases and J dropped 1 base, with 23 bases sitting between them. The CDR3 DNA reads as TGCAGTGCTAACCCCTGGGGATCGGGTTTTGAGAGCAATCAGCCCCAGCATTTT. Protein product: CSANPWGSGFESNQPQHF.

There are a few counts of this clonotype. The CDR3 spells CASRPYSPNQPQHF. The CDR3 coding sequence is TGTGCCAGCAGGCCATACAGCCCCAATCAGCCCCAGCATTTT. This sequence joins TRBV6-6 and TRBJ1-5; no reliable D call. CDR3 length: 14 residues. The germline CDR1 and CDR2 sequences are MNHNY and SVGAGI (reference sequence). V lost 6 bases and J 3 bases, leaving 12 bases between the germline ends.

In regard to this clonotype: A read error may explain this, as a much larger clone is one base away. J is TRBJ2-5 and V is TRBV5-1; 12 bases agree with TRBD1. There are 16 residues in the CDR3. Germline V gives CDR1 SGHRS, CDR2 YFSETQ. The CDR3 nucleotides are TGCGACAGCAGCGGGGGGACAGGGGGCGCGGGAGAGACCCAGTACTTC. As protein: CDSSGGTGGAGETQYF.

This clonotype was picked up a small number of times. The chain recombines TRBV28 with TRBJ1-2, with D maybe TRBD1 (5 bases). The V end was cut by 2 bases, the J end by 2 bases, with 9 bases between. In germline, CDR1 is MDHEN, CDR2 SYDVKM. The CDR3 runs 14 residues. In DNA, the CDR3 is TGTGCCAGCAGTTTAGTCCGGGACAACTATGGCTACACCTTC. It encodes CASSLVRDNYGYTF.

This clonotype appeared many times. The rearrangement links TRBV6-6 to TRBJ2-3; D might be TRBD1 or TRBD2, each matching 6 bases. Trimming removed 2 bases at V and 6 bases at J, with 12 bases between. The CDR3 sequence is 14 residues long. Per the germline V gene, CDR1 is MNHNY and CDR2 is SVGAGI (reference sequence). The CDR3 loop reads CASSYPSGADTQYF. The DNA of the CDR3 is TGTGCCAGCAGTTACCCGTCGGGGGCGGATACGCAGTATTTT.

This clonotype has just a few counts. The genes are TRBV28 and TRBJ1-1; D uncertain. The CDR3 extends over 14 amino acids. Trimming removed 3 bases from V and 1 base from J, with 9 bases in between. The germline gives CDR1 MDHEN, CDR2 SYDVKM. The CDR3 DNA reads as TGTGCCAGCAGTTTCGGAGGGCCGAACACTGAAGCTTTCTTT. Translating gives CASSFGGPNTEAFF.

This clonotype was seen only a few times. The rearrangement uses TRBV12-3 or TRBV12-4 and TRBJ2-1; tentatively, D is TRBD2 (6 bases). CDR3 size: 13 residues. V was cut by 2 bases and J by 8 bases, with 10 bases left in between. In DNA, the CDR3 is TGTGCCAGCAGTTTAAGGGCTAGCGATGAGCAGTTCTTC. Translating gives CASSLRASDEQFF.

This clonotype has just a few counts. The chain is built from TRBV20-1 and TRBJ2-7, with D hard to call. The CDR3 contains 14 residues. Germline V CDR1 and CDR2: DFQATT, SNEGSKA (reference sequence). V gave up 7 bases and J gave up 4 bases, with 20 bases separating them. The CDR3 sequence: CSVVGRPPEYEQYF. CDR3 in DNA: TGCAGTGTGGTGGGCCGCCCTCCCGAATACGAGCAGTACTTC.

A few counts support this clonotype. This chain connects TRBV12-3 or TRBV12-4 to TRBJ1-3, with 9 positions matching TRBD1. The V segment lost 3 bases and the J segment 2 bases; nucleotides outside the gene matches: 5. The CDR3 totals 16 residues. CDR3 in amino acids: CASSFGTGFAGNTIYF. The CDR3 region has the DNA TGTGCCAGCAGTTTCGGGACAGGGTTTGCTGGAAACACCATATATTTT.

The genes are TRBV20-1 and TRBJ1-6; possibly TRBD1 for D (6 bases). Trimming left V 5 bases short and J 9 bases short, with 20 bases between. From germline, CDR1 is DFQATT and CDR2 SNEGSKA (reference sequence). The CDR3 consists of 15 residues. CDR3 sequence reads: CSAGIGGARSSPLHF. Here the CDR3 DNA reads TGCAGTGCTGGGATAGGGGGGGCGAGGAGTTCACCCCTCCACTTT.

This clonotype was counted once. Given a much more abundant clone one base away, this may be a read error. The V call is TRBV20-1, the J call TRBJ2-7, with TRBD2 as a possible D gene (5 bases). This CDR3 region has 13 residues. In germline, CDR1 is DFQATT, CDR2 SNEGSKA (reference sequence). In nucleotides, the CDR3 is TGCAGTGCTAGAGCCCCGGGGATGTACGGGCAGTACTTC. It yields the protein CSARAPGMYGQYF.

The sample holds many counts of this clonotype. The rearrangement links TRBV29-1 to TRBJ2-3; D not resolved. Trimming cost V 3 bases and J 3 bases, with 4 bases left between them. This CDR3 comprises 11 residues. Germline V lookup: CDR1 SQVTM, CDR2 ANQGSEA. The CDR3 region is CSVERTDTQYF. CDR3 sequence (DNA): TGCAGCGTTGAGAGGACAGATACGCAGTATTTT.

This clonotype was counted a few times. V and J are TRBV30 and TRBJ1-1; TRBD1 agrees at 12 bases. This CDR3 region has 15 residues. The V gene end was trimmed by 2 bases and the J gene end by 4 bases; junction bases not matched to a gene: 5. CDR1 and CDR2 from the germline V gene are GTSNPN and SVGIG (reference sequence). The CDR3 spells CAWSPGTGGRTEAFF. The CDR3 DNA sequence: TGTGCCTGGAGTCCCGGGACAGGGGGCCGCACTGAAGCTTTCTTT.

This clonotype is termed medium-sized. The chain combines TRBV28 with TRBJ2-5; D is unresolved. Germline-derived CDR1 and CDR2 are MDHEN and SYDVKM. The CDR3 totals 13 residues. V was trimmed by 5 bases and J by 1 base, leaving 8 bases between them. The CDR3 sequence is CASSVPAQETQYF. CDR3 nucleotides: TGTGCCAGCAGTGTCCCAGCCCAAGAGACCCAGTACTTC.